These 15 T cell receptor beta chains came from one sample sequenced in a study of T cell responses to AZD1222 COVID-19 vaccine. Repertoires were generated with immunoSEQ multiplex PCR, while TCRdb's copy carries only in-frame clones and drops some. The sample holds approximately 110,000 clones; approximately 84% are singletons and the top ten take roughly a tenth. The material was peripheral blood, obtained on day 0 of AZD1222 vaccination. Receptors originate from an adult in good health.

The chain combines TRBV2 with TRBJ2-7; 9 bases match TRBD2. Germline loops: CDR1 SNHLY, CDR2 FYNNEI. The V gene end was trimmed by 6 bases and the J gene end by 3 bases; junction bases not matched to a gene: 6. This CDR3 spans 14 amino acids. DNA for the CDR3: TGTGCCAGCAGAGGTGCGGGAGGGAACTACGAGCAGTACTTC. Its translation: CASRGAGGNYEQYF.

This chain uses TRBV20-1 with TRBJ1-3; perhaps TRBD1 as D (6 bases). With 3 bases removed from V and 4 bases from J, the gap between germline ends came to 16 bases. The germline gives CDR1 DFQATT, CDR2 SNEGSKA (reference sequence). This CDR3 is built from 15 residues. The DNA of the CDR3 is TGCAGTGCTAGTAGTCTCCAGGGGCCCGGAAACACCATATATTTT. It specifies CSASSLQGPGNTIYF.

The chain recombines TRBV29-1 with TRBJ2-7, with D tentatively TRBD1 or TRBD2 (5 bases each). Trimming took 4 bases from V and 3 from J, leaving 16 bases between them. CDR3 size: 14 residues. The germline CDR1 and CDR2 sequences are SQVTM and ANQGSEA. The CDR3 sequence is CSVVGDLLLYEQYF. The DNA of the CDR3 is TGCAGCGTTGTAGGGGACCTCTTACTCTACGAGCAGTACTTC.

V usage is TRBV11-2 and J usage is TRBJ1-3, with D tentatively TRBD1 (5 bases). Germline V gene lookup returns CDR1 SGHAT and CDR2 FQNNGV. V lost 1 base to trimming and J lost 8 bases, with 27 bases between them. The CDR3 loop spans 19 amino acids. The CDR3 protein is CASSLGGLLGHPGSDTIYF. Written as DNA, the CDR3 is TGTGCCAGCAGCTTAGGAGGGTTGCTAGGACACCCAGGTTCGGACACCATATATTTT.

The J gene is TRBJ2-5, the V gene TRBV6-2 or TRBV6-3, with D possibly matching TRBD1 (6 bases). CDR3 length: 15 amino acids. The V gene lost 0 bases and the J gene lost 5 bases, with 13 bases spanning the gap. The germline V gene encodes CDR1 MNHEY and CDR2 SVGEGT. The CDR3 sequence is CASSYSSQGSETQYF. CDR3 in DNA: TGTGCCAGCAGTTACTCGTCACAGGGTAGTGAGACCCAGTACTTC.

This clone is a singleton in its sample. The chain couples TRBV28 to TRBJ2-7; no definite D call. Germline CDR1 and CDR2: MDHEN and SYDVKM. This CDR3 has 14 amino acids. The V gene lost 4 bases and the J gene lost 2 bases, with 12 bases spanning the gap. This CDR3 is CASSSWAITYEQYF. CDR3 nucleotide sequence: TGTGCCAGCAGTTCGTGGGCCATCACCTACGAGCAGTACTTC.

V gene TRBV5-4 combines with J gene TRBJ2-7; 10 bases align to TRBD1. This CDR3 contains 14 residues. Germline CDR1 is SGHNT and CDR2 is YYREEE (reference sequence). With V trimmed by 3 bases and J by 3 bases, 3 bases remained unmatched. The CDR3 DNA reads TGTGCCAGCAGCTGGGACAGGGGAGGCTACGAGCAGTACTTC. Residues: CASSWDRGGYEQYF.

The V and J genes are TRBV20-1 and TRBJ2-3; 10 bases agree with TRBD2. The CDR3 is 17 residues long. Per the germline V gene, CDR1 is DFQATT and CDR2 is SNEGSKA (reference sequence). The V gene end was trimmed by 3 bases and the J gene end by 1 base; junction bases not matched to a gene: 10. CDR3 DNA: TGCAGTGCTAGTACGCCTAGCGGGAGAGGGCGCACAGATACGCAGTATTTT. Encoded protein: CSASTPSGRGRTDTQYF.

This clone was recorded once. The CDR3 bases are TGTGCCAGCAGCCAAGCGCCCCGGGGGGCAGACGAGCAGTACTTC. As protein: CASSQAPRGADEQYF. The chain employs TRBV3-1 (or the pseudogene TRBV3-2) and TRBJ2-7, with D maybe TRBD2 (7 bases). Per germline, CDR1 LGHDT and CDR2 YNNKEL (reference sequence). The CDR3 runs to 15 residues. V was trimmed by 1 base and J by 5 bases, leaving 15 bases between them.

The chain recombines TRBV2 with TRBJ2-7; the match to TRBD1 covers 9 bases. With V trimmed by 6 bases and J by 5 bases, 8 bases remained unmatched. Germline-derived CDR1 and CDR2 are SNHLY and FYNNEI. CDR3 size: 14 residues. The DNA for the CDR3 is TGTGCCAGCAGGGGCGGACAGGGGCGACACGAGCAGTACTTC. Translation: CASRGGQGRHEQYF.

The chain carries TRBV11-1 and TRBJ1-2; D is perhaps TRBD1 (5 bases). V lost 3 bases, J lost 3 bases, and 11 bases lay in between. CDR1 and CDR2 from the germline V gene are SGHAT and FQDESV (reference sequence). The CDR3 contains 14 residues. The CDR3 DNA reads TGTGCCAGCAGCTTCCGAGGGGACTACTATGGCTACACCTTC. Encoded protein: CASSFRGDYYGYTF.

The genes are TRBV24-1 and TRBJ2-3, with D possibly matching TRBD2 (6 bases). Trimming cost V 3 bases and J 4 bases, with 19 bases left between them. In germline, CDR1 is KGHDR, CDR2 SFDVKD. This CDR3 comprises 17 residues. CDR3 sequence reads: CATSDTAGRAPPDTQYF. Here the CDR3 DNA reads TGTGCCACCAGTGATACGGCCGGGAGAGCCCCCCCAGATACGCAGTATTTT.

The chain combines TRBV12-3 or TRBV12-4 with TRBJ2-1; a weak D match, TRBD2 (5 bases). The CDR3 has 13 amino acids. V dropped 4 bases and J dropped 8 bases, with 12 bases sitting between them. The CDR3 bases are TGTGCCAGCAGTTCGCTCGGGGTGGATGAGCAGTTCTTC. This gives the protein CASSSLGVDEQFF.

The rearrangement joins TRBV11-2 to TRBJ2-3, with a tentative D call TRBD1 (6 bases). Trimming took 0 bases from V and 6 from J, leaving 16 bases between them. Germline V gene data show CDR1 as SGHAT and CDR2 as FQNNGV. This CDR3 has 16 residues. DNA of the CDR3: TGTGCCAGCAGCTTAGATCCGTACAGGGTGGGGGATACGCAGTATTTT. Translation gives CASSLDPYRVGDTQYF.

The V call is TRBV4-2, the J call TRBJ2-4; 11 bases match TRBD2. The trim removed 4 bases at V and 0 bases at J, leaving 11 bases unmatched. Germline-derived CDR1 and CDR2 are LGHNA and YNFKEQ. This CDR3 comprises 19 residues. The CDR3 here is CASSPEIGTSGLAKNIQYF. The CDR3 DNA reads as TGTGCCAGCAGCCCGGAAATTGGGACTAGCGGTTTAGCCAAAAACATTCAGTACTTC.